This T cell receptor (delta chain) derives from a study of gamma-delta T cells after stem cell transplantation. This clone is large. The sample carries other DNA sequences with the same CDR3. V lost 3 bases to trimming and J lost 3 bases, with 19 bases between them. The CDR3 extends over 16 amino acids. Per the germline V gene, CDR1 is GEAIGNYY and CDR2 is EKD. TCRdb applied CATT to the RT-PCR reads for clone calling. Of over a thousand delta-chain clones detected, approximately 2.3% appear once; the ten largest clones hold almost 50%. The J gene is TRDJ1, the V gene TRDV2, with D possibly TRDD3 on 5 matching bases. The TCR was taken from a human donor. It is not recorded whose cells these are; they may come from a transplant donor. Sequenced input: gamma-delta T cells. The CDR3 DNA reads as TGTGCCTGTGACCCGGTGGGCGTGGGGAGATCCGATAAACTCATCTTT. Translation: CACDPVGVGRSDKLIF.